These T cell receptor beta chains were read from a single sample in a study of T-cell memory formation after mild COVID-19. TCRdb redid the calling of the 5' RACE reads with MiXCR, one entry per CDR3 protein. The sample has some 300,000 distinct CDR3 sequences; 20% to 25% are singletons. The specimen sequenced was PBMCs or a T cell subset sorted from them (not recorded which). These receptors were taken from a man aged 18-30 years who had mild COVID-19 (a few samples of this study predate the infection). Cell type and time point are not known. The CDR3 runs from the conserved cysteine through the conserved F or W. The D gene is left open where the match is weak. Size is stated for part of the rows, as once, few or many counts, or as a class when the clone is expanded.

v_call clone_size d_call cdr3_aa
TRBV7-9 NA NA CASSFAARGTEAFF
TRBV7-3 NA NA CASSLVSGSGYTF
TRBV12-3/TRBV12-4 few TRBD2 CASSLGRGISPDTQYF
TRBV18 NA NA CASSQVGVDAEAFF
TRBV7-9 NA NA CASSLGVGNEQFF
TRBV6-1 few NA CASSEESWLYGYTF
TRBV5-5 few NA CASSLLGDRGNTIYF
TRBV2 few NA CASSVGINTEAFF
TRBV7-9 NA NA CASSLAGRANYGYTF
TRBV7-6 NA NA CASSQHPGTPNTGELFF
TRBV7-9 NA TRBD2 CASSGTGTSSKTQYF
TRBV5-1 few NA CASSLGGPRSDTQYF
TRBV2 once NA CASSGGRSCGARETQYF
TRBV18 few NA CASSSTGAGANVLTF
TRBV7-2 few NA CASSSQAGARTDTQYF
TRBV20-1 NA TRBD1 CSVRDSLFSGANVLTF
TRBV19 NA NA CASSIVLGTYQPQHF
TRBV28 NA NA CASSFYRSSNYGYTF
TRBV7-7 NA NA CASSTLGGEQYF
TRBV12-3/TRBV12-4 NA TRBD1 CASSFYRGTDQPQHF
TRBV12-3/TRBV12-4 few NA CASSRRDWNSPLHF
TRBV6-6 NA NA CASSHRTPQHYGYTF
TRBV7-3 few NA CASSPEGGRTEAFF
TRBV7-6 NA NA CASRLGTGLETQYF
TRBV7-8 NA NA CASSLFGGMNTEAFF
TRBV7-9 few NA CASSLDEGAINYGYTF
TRBV5-1 few NA CASSLTSMKNCFF
TRBV5-1 few NA CASSLGAIYNEQFF
TRBV7-6 few NA CASSLNGRANTGELFF
TRBV2 NA TRBD1 CASLRTGATDTQYF
TRBV3-1 few TRBD1 CASSQWDSYRAFF
TRBV27 NA TRBD1 CASSGTGRTGELFF
TRBV7-3 NA NA CASSKGSGELFF
TRBV5-1 NA NA CASSPWGGSDTEAFF
TRBV7-6 NA TRBD2 CASSRSGGPPSMDEQFF
TRBV20-1 many TRBD2 CSARGSSGGLLGYNEQFF
TRBV12-3/TRBV12-4 NA NA CASSFQGFPGELFF
TRBV27 few NA CASSFSVSTYEQYF
TRBV6-5 few NA CASSYGSGTEAFF
TRBV20-1 many NA CSARALDRNTEAFF
TRBV7-2 few NA CASSLYQTVARTDTQYF
TRBV5-1 few NA CASSLAGTYTQYF
TRBV5-5 NA TRBD1 CASSFDRDEQFF
TRBV21-1 many NA CASSKRPAGGGQPQHF
TRBV12-3/TRBV12-4 few TRBD1 CASSSGQGEKFF
TRBV7-9 NA NA CASSIPGPEAETQYF
TRBV18 few NA CASSPSSGALYEQYF
TRBV7-9 few TRBD1 CASSLKQGAHGYTF
TRBV27 few NA CASHKGDFEAFF
TRBV27 few NA CASSPPSGQPQHF
TRBV29-1 few NA CSVVEGMQPQHF
TRBV5-4 NA TRBD2 CASSPGGLAGGHEQFF
TRBV6-5 few TRBD2 CASSSVAAGDQETQYF
TRBV28 NA TRBD1 CASSRTGGGEKLFF
TRBV28 NA NA CASRPLGGRADTQYF
TRBV7-4 few NA CASSPSYYEQYF
TRBV18 NA NA CASSLNGEAETQYF
TRBV20-1 NA NA CSASPRSAKNIQYF
TRBV6-5 NA NA CASSPGLPSNTGELFF